The source of this T cell receptor beta chain is a study of post-analysis software for immune sequencing data. Study conclusions and caveats: There were five or six TRBV segments more frequent in patients than controls, and TRBV5-6, TRBV5-1 and TRBV20-1 were among them.

V lost 7 bases, J lost 0 bases, and 12 bases lay in between. This CDR3 has 14 residues. Germline CDR1 and CDR2: SNHLY and FYNNEI. As concerns this clonotype: Its antigen remains unidentified.

Carried by the TCR beta cDNA libraries were unique molecular identifiers. TCRdb passed the PCR reads through MiXCR, listing each CDR3 protein once. Of hundreds of thousands of distinct CDR3 sequences in the sample, approximately 50% were seen once. The origin of this receptor is a girl aged 5-17 years with multiple sclerosis. This rearrangement joins TRBV2 to TRBJ1-1; D unclear. Source material: blood. This CDR3 reads CASTRTVMNTEAFF. In nucleotides, the CDR3 is TGTGCCAGCACCAGGACGGTTATGAACACTGAAGCTTTCTTT.